This T cell receptor beta chain emerged from a study of metastatic and nonmetastatic thyroid tumors. As for the study in general: It was across blood and tumor or nodule tissue from malignant and benign thyroid patients that repertoires were compared. The study's findings and limits: When malignant thyroid tumors were compared with benign nodules, TCR beta diversity was reportedly significantly higher in the malignant tumors. This held in both blood and tumor samples.

Among the patients, none had received any treatment before thyroid surgery. Germline V gives CDR1 SGHVS, CDR2 FNYEAQ. CDR3 length: 13 residues. V dropped 3 bases and J dropped 4 bases, with 9 bases sitting between them. For this clone: Its antigen is still unknown.

In the authors' methods: Across clinicopathological groups, CDR3 differences served as the basis for building a distant-metastasis classifier for papillary thyroid cancer. From the PCR reads, TCRdb re-called clones with MiXCR. The V and J calls and clone size come from TCRdb's table, not from the authors' own analysis. The table lists 85,000 to 100,000 clones, 12% of them singletons. The chain joins TRBV7-6 to TRBJ1-2, with D perhaps TRBD1 (5 bases). The sequencing sample was made of blood. This TCR came from a female donor with papillary thyroid cancer or a benign thyroid nodule (not recorded which). Some clones in this sample may be carry-over from other donors' samples. Here the CDR3 reads CASSFSQGYGYTF. In nucleotides, the CDR3 is TGTGCCAGCAGCTTTTCTCAGGGCTATGGCTACACCTTC.